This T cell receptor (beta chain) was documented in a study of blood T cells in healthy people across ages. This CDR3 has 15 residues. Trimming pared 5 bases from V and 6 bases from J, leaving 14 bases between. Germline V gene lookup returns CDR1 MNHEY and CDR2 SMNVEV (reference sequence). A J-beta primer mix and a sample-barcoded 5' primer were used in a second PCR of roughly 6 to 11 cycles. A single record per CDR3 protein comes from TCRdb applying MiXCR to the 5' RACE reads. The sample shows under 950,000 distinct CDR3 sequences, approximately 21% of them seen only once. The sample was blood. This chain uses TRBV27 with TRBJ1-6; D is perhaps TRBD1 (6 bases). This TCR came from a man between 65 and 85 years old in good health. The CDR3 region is CASSRNRVGNSPLHF. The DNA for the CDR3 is TGTGCCAGCAGTCGTAACAGGGTCGGTAATTCACCCCTCCACTTT.